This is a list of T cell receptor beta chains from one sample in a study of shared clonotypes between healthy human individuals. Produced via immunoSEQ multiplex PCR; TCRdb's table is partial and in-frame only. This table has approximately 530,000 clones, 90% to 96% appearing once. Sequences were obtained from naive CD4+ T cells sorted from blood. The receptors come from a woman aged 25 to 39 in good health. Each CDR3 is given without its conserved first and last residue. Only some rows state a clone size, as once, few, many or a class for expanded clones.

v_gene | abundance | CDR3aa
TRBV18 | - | ASSPTGRETQY
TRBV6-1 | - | ASSDRPGRAYEQY
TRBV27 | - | ASSQVGGVSYEQY
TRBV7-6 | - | ASSLGPRGGSSYEQY
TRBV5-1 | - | ASSSISGTGELF
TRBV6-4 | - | ASSRDISGSEAF
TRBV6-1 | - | ASSGRQYSNQPQH
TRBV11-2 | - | ASSLAGAGQY
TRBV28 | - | ASSRDRGLTGELF
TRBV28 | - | ASSRTANTEAF
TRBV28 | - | ASSPGGALGPTGVDSPLH
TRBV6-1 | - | ASSDRGRATYEQY
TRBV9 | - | ASSVDGGSPTQY
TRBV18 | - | ASSKSGGESNNQPQH
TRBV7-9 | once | ASSYRQEPSYGYT
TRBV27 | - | ASSLYGLAGGADTQY
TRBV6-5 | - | ASREDRGRNNEQF
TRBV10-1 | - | ASSGSGTEAF
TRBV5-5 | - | ASSPGTINTGELF
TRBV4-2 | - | ASSQPVDGLEDQPQH
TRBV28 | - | ASIGGSPLWSNQPQH
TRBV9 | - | ASSATGRMAEAF
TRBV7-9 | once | ASSLVAGGIYEQY
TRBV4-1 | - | ASSHSTDSYEQY